The clone carrying this T cell receptor beta chain has just a few counts. Its antigen remains unknown. Other DNA variants within this sample encode the same CDR3. The CDR3 totals 12 residues. Germline CDR1 is SEHNR and CDR2 is FQNEAQ (reference sequence). V lost 1 base to trimming and J lost 4 bases, with 2 bases between them. Ipilimumab CTLA-4 blockade and focal radiation were given to patients with chemo-refractory metastatic non-small-cell lung cancer. The data stem from a study of radiotherapy plus CTLA-4 blockade in lung cancer. On the study more broadly: Disease control was present in around a third of patients, and objective responses in approximately 20%. Study-wide results and caveats: Interferon-beta and early blood T cell clone dynamics reportedly predicted response best. Blood TCR clones of tumor origin expanded after radiotherapy plus ipilimumab.

The table came from immunoSEQ multiplex PCR; TCRdb's copy has only in-frame clones and leaves some out. Of about 88,000 clones in the sample, around 72% were seen once. V gene TRBV7-9 combines with J gene TRBJ1-5; D is uncertain. The source of this sequence is a human donor with non-small cell lung cancer that progressed on radiotherapy plus ipilimumab. The specimen comprised peripheral blood, sampled from a patient treated with radiotherapy plus ipilimumab. CDR3: CASSLGNQPQHF. The CDR3 nucleotides are TGTGCCAGCAGCTTAGGTAATCAGCCCCAGCATTTT.